Shown below are 13 T cell receptor beta chains from a single sample sequenced in a study of shared clonotypes between healthy human individuals. Assay: immunoSEQ multiplex PCR; the TCRdb copy retains only in-frame clones and omits some. The sample carries some 470,000 clones, less than 80% recorded once. The sample consisted of PBMCs. Source of these receptors: a woman aged 40 to 50 in good health. Some clones in this sample may be carry-over from other donors' samples.

The J gene is TRBJ2-6, the V gene TRBV5-4; TRBD1 matches at 7 bases. This CDR3 is 17 amino acids long. V was clipped by 4 bases and J by 0 bases; unmatched bases: 7. Per the germline V gene, CDR1 is SGHNT and CDR2 is YYREEE (reference sequence). The CDR3 region has the DNA TGTGCCAGCAGCCCCACAGGGGATGGCTCTGGGGCCAACGTCCTGACTTTC. Translating gives CASSPTGDGSGANVLTF.

This clone was detected many times. CDR3 sequence (DNA): TGTGCCAGCAGCGAAACACCGGGACAGACCGGGGAGCTGTTTTTT. It is translated as CASSETPGQTGELFF. The rearrangement links TRBV9 to TRBJ2-2; 7 positions match TRBD1. This CDR3 contains 15 residues. CDR1 is SGDLS, CDR2 YYNGEE, per germline. Trimming removed 3 bases from V and 5 bases from J; junction bases left unmatched: 7.

The chain links TRBV5-1 to TRBJ2-5; tentatively, D is TRBD2 (5 bases). CDR1 and CDR2 (germline): SGHRS, YFSETQ. Trimming stripped 0 bases from V and 1 base from J, with 10 bases between. This CDR3 spans 15 amino acids. For the CDR3, the DNA is TGCGCCAGCAGCTTGGAGCGGATGGGCCAAGAGACCCAGTACTTC. This sequence encodes CASSLERMGQETQYF.

This clone showed up just a few times. V gene TRBV27 combines with J gene TRBJ2-7; 8 nucleotides align to TRBD1. After removal of 5 bases from V and 3 bases from J, the junction contained 6 bases not matched to a gene. Germline CDR1 MNHEY, CDR2 SMNVEV (reference sequence). The CDR3 sequence is 14 residues long. CDR3 nucleotides: TGTGCCAGCAGTCCGGACAGGGCCAACTACGAGCAGTACTTC. Its protein product is CASSPDRANYEQYF.

The chain is built from TRBV5-1 and TRBJ2-7; no definite D call. Trimming cost V 0 bases and J 1 base, with 11 bases left between them. CDR1 and CDR2 from the germline V gene are SGHRS and YFSETQ. The CDR3 spans 15 residues. The CDR3 protein is CASSLVAQASYEQYF. Here the CDR3 DNA reads TGCGCCAGCAGCTTGGTGGCTCAGGCTTCCTACGAGCAGTACTTC.

A remark on this clone: The same CDR3 can be traced to other DNA sequences in this sample. The chain recombines TRBV2 with TRBJ2-3; either TRBD1 or TRBD2 may supply D (5 bases each). This CDR3 region has 17 residues. Trimming removed 6 bases at V and 0 bases at J, with 19 bases between. CDR1 and CDR2 from the germline V gene are SNHLY and FYNNEI. The CDR3 DNA reads as TGTGCCAGCAGCCTCCTCGGGACGGGGCCTAGCACAGATACGCAGTATTTT. Protein product: CASSLLGTGPSTDTQYF.

V is TRBV29-1 and J is TRBJ2-1; 8 bases fit TRBD1. V trimming: 2 bases; J trimming: 8 bases; junction bases outside the gene matches: 14. There are 16 residues in the CDR3. Germline V gene lookup returns CDR1 SQVTM and CDR2 ANQGSEA. Here the CDR3 DNA reads TGCAGCGTTGAATTGGTACAGGGGGTGTGGAGCCATGAGCAGTTCTTC. It encodes CSVELVQGVWSHEQFF.

The chain combines TRBV6-5 with TRBJ1-1; D gene unclear. Germline CDR1 reads MNHEY; CDR2 reads SVGAGI. The CDR3 runs 13 residues. V lost 6 bases to trimming and J lost 2 bases, with 10 bases between them. CDR3: CASRRTENTEAFF. In DNA form, the CDR3 reads TGTGCCAGCAGACGGACGGAAAACACTGAAGCTTTCTTT.

V and J are TRBV19 and TRBJ2-7, with TRBD2 as a possible D gene (5 bases). The V end was cut by 5 bases, the J end by 5 bases, with 16 bases between. Germline-derived CDR1 and CDR2 are LNHDA and SQIVND (reference sequence). CDR3 length: 14 amino acids. This CDR3 reads CASSPGLGIDEQYF. CDR3 nucleotide sequence: TGTGCCAGTAGTCCAGGACTGGGGATAGACGAGCAGTACTTC.

The chain recombines TRBV5-5 with TRBJ2-7, with D possibly TRBD1 on 6 matching bases. V shed 4 bases and J shed 5 bases, with 16 bases lying between them. CDR3 length: 14 residues. Germline assignment: CDR1 SGHKS and CDR2 YYEKEE (reference sequence). The CDR3 nucleotides are TGTGCCAGCAGCATCCTAACAGGGTGGGACGAGCAGTACTTC. Protein product: CASSILTGWDEQYF.

This clone was counted between two and nine times. The rearrangement joins TRBV28 to TRBJ2-2, with D possibly being TRBD1 (6 bases). V was trimmed by 4 bases and J by 3 bases, leaving 9 bases between them. Per the germline V gene, CDR1 is MDHEN and CDR2 is SYDVKM. There are 14 residues in the CDR3. CDR3 sequence (DNA): TGTGCCAGCAGTTCATACAGGGACACCGGGGAGCTGTTTTTT. This codes for CASSSYRDTGELFF.

The rearrangement uses TRBV4-2 and TRBJ2-7; no firm D call. V was clipped by 2 bases and J by 4 bases, with 12 bases between them. The CDR3 runs to 14 residues. Germline V gives CDR1 LGHNA, CDR2 YNFKEQ. The DNA for the CDR3 is TGTGCCAGCAGCCAACCCAGCTCCCCGTACGAGCAGTACTTC. This gives the protein CASSQPSSPYEQYF.

The chain is built from TRBV7-3 and TRBJ2-1, with 9 bases lining up with TRBD2. The CDR3 is 16 amino acids. From germline, CDR1 is SGHTA and CDR2 FQGTGA. V dropped 5 bases and J dropped 2; count of bases not matched to a gene: 7. CDR3 amino acids: CASSARTSATYNEQFF. CDR3 in DNA: TGTGCCAGCAGCGCCCGGACTAGCGCCACCTACAATGAGCAGTTCTTC.